One sample yielded the 23 T cell receptor beta chains listed below, sequenced in a study of Ad26.COV2.S vaccination and SARS-CoV-2 variants. Data came from immunoSEQ multiplex PCR; TCRdb stores just in-frame clones and leaves some out. The sample holds roughly 380,000 clones, 92% seen once. The material was peripheral blood, obtained after recovery from COVID-19. These receptors were obtained from a human donor who had recovered from COVID-19.

This sequence joins TRBV15 and TRBJ2-7, with D perhaps matching TRBD1 (6 bases). V lost 0 bases, J lost 7 bases, and 16 bases lay in between. This CDR3 comprises 15 residues. Germline V CDR1 and CDR2: LNHNV, YYDKDF (reference sequence). CDR3 nucleotide sequence: TGTGCCACCAGCAGAGATCGGGACAAATCTCGGGAGCAGTACTTC. Translation: CATSRDRDKSREQYF. Based on the CDR3 plus reference TRBV15 and TRBJ2-7, the full variable domain is DAMVIQNPRYQVTQFGKPVTLSCSQTLNHNVMYWYQQKSSQAPKLLFHYYDKDFNNEADTPDNFQSRRPNTSFCFLDIRSPGLGDTAMYLCATSRDRDKSREQYFGPGTRLTVT.

V and J are TRBV10-3 and TRBJ1-6; TRBD1 matches 8 bases. CDR1 ENHRY and CDR2 SYGVKD come from the germline V gene. The CDR3 has 15 amino acids. After removal of 6 bases from V and 8 bases from J, the junction contained 9 bases not matched to a gene. CDR3 sequence (DNA): TGTGCCATCAGCGAAAACAGGGGGGGTCATTCACCCCTCCACTTT. Residues: CAISENRGGHSPLHF.

V is TRBV27 and J is TRBJ1-4; tentatively, D is TRBD1 (6 bases). The CDR3 sequence is 16 residues long. Germline values: CDR1 MNHEY, CDR2 SMNVEV (reference sequence). Trimming removed 5 bases from V and 4 bases from J, with 17 bases in between. The CDR3 DNA reads TGTGCCAGCAGTGTCACAGGGAAGCAATATAATGAAAAACTGTTTTTT. It yields the protein CASSVTGKQYNEKLFF.

The chain couples TRBV27 to TRBJ2-1, with 7 bases fitting TRBD2. The germline V gene has CDR1 MNHEY and CDR2 SMNVEV (reference sequence). The CDR3 is 20 amino acids. The V gene end was trimmed by 3 bases and the J gene end by 3 bases; junction bases not matched to a gene: 20. Written as DNA, the CDR3 is TGTGCCAGCAGTTTTATGGCCCCAACTAGCGTGATCCGCGGCTACAATGAGCAGTTCTTC. Translating gives CASSFMAPTSVIRGYNEQFF.

The gene calls are TRBV5-6 and TRBJ1-2; no reliable D call. Germline V gene sequence: CDR1 SGHDT, CDR2 YYEEEE. Trimming removed 0 bases at V and 5 bases at J, with 11 bases between. The CDR3 totals 14 residues. The chain's CDR3 is CASSLVSYGYGYTF. CDR3 coding DNA: TGTGCCAGCAGCTTGGTGTCCTATGGATATGGCTACACCTTC.

The chain has TRBV10-1 and TRBJ1-2, with D unclear. The V end was cut by 0 bases, the J end by 8 bases, with 10 bases between. This CDR3 spans 13 amino acids. Germline V gene sequence: CDR1 WNHNN, CDR2 SYGVQD (reference sequence). The CDR3 DNA is TGCGCCAGCAGTGAGTCGAGAGGGCTCGGCTACACCTTC. Amino acids: CASSESRGLGYTF.

The chain recombines TRBV9 with TRBJ2-7; perhaps TRBD2 as D (5 bases). Germline V gene lookup returns CDR1 SGDLS and CDR2 YYNGEE. V dropped 3 bases and J dropped 6 bases, with 16 bases sitting between them. This CDR3 has 14 residues. The CDR3 loop reads CASSAQSGGSEQYF. Here the CDR3 DNA reads TGTGCCAGCAGCGCACAGAGCGGAGGTTCCGAGCAGTACTTC.

The genes are TRBV6-1 and TRBJ2-7; D may correspond to TRBD1 or TRBD2 (6 bases each). There are 15 residues in the CDR3. Trimming shortened V by 2 bases and J by 2 bases, and 13 bases separated the two germline ends. The germline V gene has CDR1 MNHNS and CDR2 SASEGT. The CDR3 DNA follows: TGTGCCAGCAGTGAATTACAGGGAGGAACCTACGAGCAGTACTTC. This gives the protein CASSELQGGTYEQYF.

The chain joins TRBV3-1 (or the pseudogene TRBV3-2) to TRBJ2-4, with D possibly TRBD2 on 5 matching bases. The CDR3 consists of 13 residues. V was cut by 2 bases and J by 8 bases, with 10 bases left in between. CDR1 and CDR2 from the germline V gene are LGHDT and YNNKEL (reference sequence). The DNA for the CDR3 is TGTGCCAGCAGCCAATCGACCGGGGACATTCAGTACTTC. Translated: CASSQSTGDIQYF.

On this clone: Other DNA sequences from this sample encode an identical CDR3 as well. The V and J genes are TRBV19 and TRBJ1-5; D not certain. The CDR3 is made up of 15 amino acids. V dropped 1 base and J dropped 2 bases, with 9 bases sitting between them. Germline V gene sequence: CDR1 LNHDA, CDR2 SQIVND (reference sequence). The CDR3, as DNA: TGTGCCAGTAGTATAGGACCTGGGGGCAATCAGCCCCAGCATTTT. Encoded protein: CASSIGPGGNQPQHF.

This chain connects TRBV6-2 or TRBV6-3 to TRBJ1-2; perhaps TRBD1 as D (6 bases). V was clipped by 7 bases and J by 4 bases, with 16 bases between them. Germline V gene lookup returns CDR1 MNHEY and CDR2 SVGEGT. The length of the CDR3 is 14 residues. CDR3 DNA sequence: TGTGCCAGCATCCCCGGGGGCAGGGGCTATGGCTACACCTTC. Its protein is CASIPGGRGYGYTF.

The chain uses TRBV7-8 and TRBJ1-3; the match to TRBD1 covers 7 bases. The junction had 5 bases not matched to a gene; V was cut back by 1 base and J by 5 bases. Germline V gene lookup returns CDR1 SGHVS and CDR2 FQNEAQ. This CDR3 has 15 amino acids. Here the CDR3 reads CASSLVQQGRNTIYF. CDR3 bases: TGTGCCAGCAGCTTAGTGCAACAGGGGAGAAACACCATATATTTT.

The CDR3: CASSRDRVRTEAFF. Here the CDR3 DNA reads TGTGCCAGCAGCCGGGACAGGGTTCGCACTGAAGCTTTCTTT. The chain is built from TRBV14 and TRBJ1-1; TRBD1 matches at 9 bases. The germline V gene encodes CDR1 SGHDN and CDR2 FVKESK. The CDR3 consists of 14 residues. V trimming: 4 bases; J trimming: 4 bases; junction bases outside the gene matches: 4.

The chain combines TRBV9 with TRBJ1-5; the D gene is possibly TRBD1 (6 bases). V lost 6 bases and J 2 bases, leaving 21 bases between the germline ends. The CDR3 is 17 residues long. The germline gives CDR1 SGDLS, CDR2 YYNGEE. Here the CDR3 reads CASKGVGEIDGNQPQHF. The CDR3, as DNA: TGTGCCAGCAAGGGGGTGGGGGAGATCGATGGCAATCAGCCCCAGCATTTT.

The genes are TRBV5-1 and TRBJ2-7, with TRBD2 as a possible D gene (5 bases). Germline CDR1 SGHRS, CDR2 YFSETQ. The CDR3 runs 17 residues. V gave up 1 base and J gave up 0 bases, with 17 bases separating them. CDR3 coding DNA: TGCGCCAGCAGCTTGAGGTTAGGAGGACCTGGCTCCTACGAGCAGTACTTC. This codes for CASSLRLGGPGSYEQYF.

The rearrangement links TRBV4-2 to TRBJ1-5, with 7 bases aligning to TRBD1. CDR3 length: 15 residues. Germline CDR1 is LGHNA and CDR2 is YNFKEQ. Unmatched junction bases numbered 4, after V lost 4 bases and J lost 1 base. The CDR3 DNA sequence: TGTGCCAGCAGCCGACAGGGCGACAGCAATCAGCCCCAGCATTTT. It translates to CASSRQGDSNQPQHF.

This chain connects TRBV5-4 to TRBJ1-1; TRBD1 is a possible D gene (5 bases). Deletions cut 0 bases from V and 0 bases from J, with 12 bases between. Looked up from germline, CDR1 is SGHNT and CDR2 is YYREEE (reference sequence). The length of the CDR3 is 16 residues. The CDR3, as DNA: TGTGCCAGCAGCTTGGGAACAGGCCGACTGAACACTGAAGCTTTCTTT. It specifies CASSLGTGRLNTEAFF.

The V call is TRBV4-1, the J call TRBJ1-5, with D perhaps TRBD1 (6 bases). The germline V gene has CDR1 MGHRA and CDR2 YSYEKL. Trimming took off 0 bases at V and 2 bases at J, with 8 bases between the two ends. The CDR3 is 15 amino acids. DNA of the CDR3: TGCGCCAGCAGCCAAGAAAAGGGGGGCAATCAGCCCCAGCATTTT. Protein sequence: CASSQEKGGNQPQHF.

V is TRBV27 and J is TRBJ2-1, with a possible D match to TRBD1 (6 bases). The CDR3 consists of 15 residues. Trimming removed 1 base from V and 4 bases from J, with 11 bases in between. The germline CDR1 and CDR2 sequences are MNHEY and SMNVEV (reference sequence). CDR3: CASSLWAQGYNEQFF. The CDR3 coding sequence is TGTGCCAGCAGTTTATGGGCCCAGGGGTACAATGAGCAGTTCTTC.

This chain links TRBV3-1 (or the pseudogene TRBV3-2) with TRBJ1-2; D gene uncertain. The V end lost 0 bases, the J end lost 8 bases, and 13 bases lay between the germline ends. This CDR3 region has 14 residues. Germline CDR1 reads LGHDT; CDR2 reads YNNKEL (reference sequence). CDR3 sequence reads: CASSQDLTGLGYTF. CDR3 nucleotide sequence: TGTGCCAGCAGCCAAGACCTCACGGGTTTAGGCTACACCTTC.

This chain links TRBV27 with TRBJ2-7; 10 bases map to TRBD1. CDR1 MNHEY and CDR2 SMNVEV come from the germline V gene (reference sequence). The trim removed 4 bases at V and 4 bases at J, leaving 4 bases unmatched. This CDR3 has 14 residues. CDR3 protein: CASSSGQGVYEQYF. Here the CDR3 DNA reads TGTGCCAGCAGTTCTGGACAGGGGGTTTACGAGCAGTACTTC.

The chain is built from TRBV6-5 and TRBJ1-2; D is perhaps TRBD1 (5 bases). The ends were cut back, 0 bases at V and 5 bases at J, with 10 bases in the middle. The CDR3 consists of 14 residues. The germline V gene encodes CDR1 MNHEY and CDR2 SVGAGI. The CDR3 coding sequence is TGTGCCAGCAGTTACTCGGGGGAGGGGTATGGCTACACCTTC. Protein sequence: CASSYSGEGYGYTF.

The chain has TRBV2 and TRBJ2-1, with 7 bases aligning to TRBD1. The V gene end was trimmed by 11 bases and the J gene end by 1 base; junction bases not matched to a gene: 5. Germline V gene sequence: CDR1 SNHLY, CDR2 FYNNEI. CDR3 length: 13 amino acids. CDR3 sequence (DNA): TGTGCCGGCGACAGGGATTCCTACAATGAGCAGTTCTTC. This sequence encodes CAGDRDSYNEQFF.